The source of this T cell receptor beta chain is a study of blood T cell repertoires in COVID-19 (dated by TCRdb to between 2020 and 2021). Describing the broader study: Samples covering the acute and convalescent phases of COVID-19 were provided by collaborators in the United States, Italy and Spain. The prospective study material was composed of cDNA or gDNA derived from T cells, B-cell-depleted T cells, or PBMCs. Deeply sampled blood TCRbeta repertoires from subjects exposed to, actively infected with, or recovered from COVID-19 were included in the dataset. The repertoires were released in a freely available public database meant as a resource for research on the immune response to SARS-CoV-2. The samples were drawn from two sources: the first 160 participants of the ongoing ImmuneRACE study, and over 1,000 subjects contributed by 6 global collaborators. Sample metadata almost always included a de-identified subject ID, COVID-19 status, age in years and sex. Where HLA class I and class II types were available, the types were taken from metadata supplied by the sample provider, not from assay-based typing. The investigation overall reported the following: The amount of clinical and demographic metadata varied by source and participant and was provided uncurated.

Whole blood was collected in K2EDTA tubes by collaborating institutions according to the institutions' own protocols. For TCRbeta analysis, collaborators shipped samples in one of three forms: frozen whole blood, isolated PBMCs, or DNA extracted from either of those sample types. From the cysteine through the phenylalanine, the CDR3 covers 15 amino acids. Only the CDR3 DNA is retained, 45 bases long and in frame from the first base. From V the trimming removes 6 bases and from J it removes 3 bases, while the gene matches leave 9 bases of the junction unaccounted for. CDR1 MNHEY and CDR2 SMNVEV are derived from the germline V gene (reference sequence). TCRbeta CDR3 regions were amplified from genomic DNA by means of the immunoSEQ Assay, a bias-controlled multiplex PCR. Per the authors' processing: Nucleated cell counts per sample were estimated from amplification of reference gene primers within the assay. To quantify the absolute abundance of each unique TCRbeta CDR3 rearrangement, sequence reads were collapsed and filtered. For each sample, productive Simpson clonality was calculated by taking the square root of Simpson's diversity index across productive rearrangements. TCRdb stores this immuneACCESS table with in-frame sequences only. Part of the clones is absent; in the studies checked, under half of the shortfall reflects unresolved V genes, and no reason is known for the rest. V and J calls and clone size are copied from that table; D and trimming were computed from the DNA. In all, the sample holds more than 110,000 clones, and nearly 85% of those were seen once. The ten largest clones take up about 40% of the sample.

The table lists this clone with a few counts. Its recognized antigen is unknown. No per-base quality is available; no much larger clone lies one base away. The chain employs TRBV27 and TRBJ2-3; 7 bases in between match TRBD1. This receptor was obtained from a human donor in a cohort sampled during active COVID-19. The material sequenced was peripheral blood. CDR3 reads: CASRPHRGETDTQYF. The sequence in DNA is TGTGCCAGCAGGCCCCACAGGGGAGAGACAGATACGCAGTATTTT.